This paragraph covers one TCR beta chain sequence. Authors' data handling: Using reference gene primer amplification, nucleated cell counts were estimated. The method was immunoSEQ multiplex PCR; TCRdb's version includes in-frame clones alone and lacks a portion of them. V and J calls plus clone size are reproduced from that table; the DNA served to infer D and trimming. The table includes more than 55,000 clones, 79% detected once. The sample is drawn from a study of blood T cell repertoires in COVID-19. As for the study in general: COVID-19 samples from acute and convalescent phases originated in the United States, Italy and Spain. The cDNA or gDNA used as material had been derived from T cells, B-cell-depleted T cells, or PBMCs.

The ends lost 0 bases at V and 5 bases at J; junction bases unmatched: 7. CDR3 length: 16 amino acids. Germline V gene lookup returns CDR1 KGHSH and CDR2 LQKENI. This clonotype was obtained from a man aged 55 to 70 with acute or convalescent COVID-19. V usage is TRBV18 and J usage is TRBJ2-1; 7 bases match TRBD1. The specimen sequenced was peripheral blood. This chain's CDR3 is CASSPPLTGNHNEQFF. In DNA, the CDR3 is TGTGCCAGCTCACCACCGCTGACAGGGAATCACAATGAGCAGTTCTTC. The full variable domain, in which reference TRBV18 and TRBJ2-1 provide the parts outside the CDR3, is NAGVMQNPRHLVRRRGQEARLRCSPMKGHSHVYWYRQLPEEGLKFMVYLQKENIIDESGMPKERFSAEFPKEGPSILRIQQVVRGDSAAYFCASSPPLTGNHNEQFFGPGTRLTVL.